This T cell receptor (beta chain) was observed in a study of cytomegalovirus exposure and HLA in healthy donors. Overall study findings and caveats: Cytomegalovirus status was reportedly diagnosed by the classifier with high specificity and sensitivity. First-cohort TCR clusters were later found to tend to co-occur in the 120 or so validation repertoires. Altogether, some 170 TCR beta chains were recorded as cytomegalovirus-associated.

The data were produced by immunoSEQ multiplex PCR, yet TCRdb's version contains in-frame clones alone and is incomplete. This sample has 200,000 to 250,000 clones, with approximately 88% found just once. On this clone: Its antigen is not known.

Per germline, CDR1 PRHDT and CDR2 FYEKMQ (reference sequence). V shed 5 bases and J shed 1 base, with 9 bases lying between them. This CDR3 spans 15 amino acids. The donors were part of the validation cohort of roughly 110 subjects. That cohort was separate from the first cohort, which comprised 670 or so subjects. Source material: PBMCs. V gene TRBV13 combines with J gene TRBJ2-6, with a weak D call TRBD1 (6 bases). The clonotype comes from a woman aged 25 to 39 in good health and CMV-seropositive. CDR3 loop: CASSLRGSGANVLTF. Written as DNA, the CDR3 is TGTGCCAGCAGCCTAAGGGGGTCTGGGGCCAACGTCCTGACTTTC.